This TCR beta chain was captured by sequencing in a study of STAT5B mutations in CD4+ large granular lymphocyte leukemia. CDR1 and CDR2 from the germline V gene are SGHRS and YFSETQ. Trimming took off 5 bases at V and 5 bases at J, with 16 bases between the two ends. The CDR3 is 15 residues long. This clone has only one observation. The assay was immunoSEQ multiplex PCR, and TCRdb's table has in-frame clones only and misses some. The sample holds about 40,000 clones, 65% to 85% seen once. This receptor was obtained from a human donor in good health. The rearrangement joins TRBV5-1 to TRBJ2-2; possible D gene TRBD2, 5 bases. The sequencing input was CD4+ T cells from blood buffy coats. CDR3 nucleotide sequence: TGCGCCAGCAGTCGTAGTTCGGGGTTGACCGGGGAGCTGTTTTTT. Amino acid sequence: CASSRSSGLTGELFF.